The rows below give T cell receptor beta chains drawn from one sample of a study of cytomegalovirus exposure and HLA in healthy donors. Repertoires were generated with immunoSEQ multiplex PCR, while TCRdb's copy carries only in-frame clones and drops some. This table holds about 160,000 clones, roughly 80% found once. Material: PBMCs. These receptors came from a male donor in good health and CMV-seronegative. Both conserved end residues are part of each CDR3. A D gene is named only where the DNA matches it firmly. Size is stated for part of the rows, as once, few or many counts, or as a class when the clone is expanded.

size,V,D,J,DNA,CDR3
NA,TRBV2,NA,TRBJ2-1,TGTGCCAGCATCAGCTCCTACAATGAGCAGTTCTTC,CASISSYNEQFF
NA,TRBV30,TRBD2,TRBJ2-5,TGTGCCTGGAGAGAAGCGGGGGCCCAAGAGACCCAGTACTTC,CAWREAGAQETQYF
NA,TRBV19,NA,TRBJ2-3,TGTGCCAGTAGTCGGGGGTTTGGCACAGATACGCAGTATTTT,CASSRGFGTDTQYF
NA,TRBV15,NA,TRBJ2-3,TGTGCCACCAGCAGGAGTCTTGTCGGGGGGCGTACGCAGTATTTT,CATSRSLVGGRTQYF
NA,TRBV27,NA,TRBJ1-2,TGTGCCAGCAGTGGTTCAGGGTTTGGTCCTAACTATGGCTACACCTTC,CASSGSGFGPNYGYTF
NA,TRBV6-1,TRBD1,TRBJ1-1,TGTGCCAGCATACGGGACAGGAGAGGTACTGAAGCTTTCTTT,CASIRDRRGTEAFF
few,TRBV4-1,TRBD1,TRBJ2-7,TGCGCCAGCAGCCTCCGGGACAGGTCAGACGAGCAGTACTTC,CASSLRDRSDEQYF
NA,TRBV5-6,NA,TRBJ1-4,TGTGCCAGCAGCGCCGGGTCGGGGGTAAGTAATGAAAAACTGTTTTTT,CASSAGSGVSNEKLFF
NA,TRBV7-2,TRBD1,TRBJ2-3,TGTGCCAGTAACAGGGGGCTCGGCACAGATACGCAGTATTTT,CASNRGLGTDTQYF
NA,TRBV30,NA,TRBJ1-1,TGTGCCTGGACAGGTGGGAACACTGAAGCTTTCTTT,CAWTGGNTEAFF